The source of this TCR beta chain is a study of shared clonotypes between healthy human individuals. Germline assignment: CDR1 SGHTA and CDR2 FQGNSA. This CDR3 contains 14 residues. Trimming took 1 base from V and 1 from J, leaving 8 bases between them. Sequenced by immunoSEQ multiplex PCR; TCRdb stores in-frame clones only, minus some. The table includes about 1 million clones, 65% to 80% detected once. The sequenced material came from memory CD4+ T cells sorted from blood. The subset was: CD45RA-negative fraction. The V call is TRBV7-2, the J call TRBJ2-7, with TRBD1 as a possible D gene (5 bases). This TCR was sampled from a man between 18 and 29 years old in good health. CDR3 region: CASSLDRWSYEQYF. CDR3 bases: TGTGCCAGCAGCTTAGACAGGTGGTCCTACGAGCAGTACTTC.